This TCR beta chain was sequenced in a study of blood T cell repertoires in COVID-19. Using immunoSEQ multiplex PCR, the repertoire was profiled, and TCRdb retains in-frame clones only, with some absent. This sample yields more than 85,000 clones, of which around nine tenths are seen a single time; roughly 4.2% belongs to the top ten. This CDR3 has 14 amino acids. V lost 4 bases, J lost 3 bases, and 9 bases lay in between. CDR1 and CDR2 from the germline V gene are MGHDK and SYGVNS. What was sequenced was peripheral blood. This chain uses TRBV25-1 with TRBJ2-2; a possible D gene is TRBD2 (5 bases). The source of this sequence is a human donor with COVID-19, enrolled during active disease. The donor label of this sample is uncertain. DNA of the CDR3: TGTGCCAGCAGTGGCGGAGGCGACACCGGGGAGCTGTTTTTT. It yields the protein CASSGGGDTGELFF.